Ten or more counts support the clone carrying this T cell receptor (beta chain). As yet, its antigen is unknown. At one end the junction does not follow the germline gene, possibly because of a read error. The data originate from a study of T cells in Graves' hyperthyroidism and ophthalmopathy. Study in general: The initial diagnosis was the point when peripheral blood was collected, ahead of any treatment.

Study outcomes and limitations: Most expanded thyroid clonotypes above 0.001 recurred in blood. Model predictions of ophthalmopathy came a median about six months before onset.

TCR beta CDR3 regions were amplified from RNA transcripts. During a first-round RT-PCR of the TCR CDR3, the HTBI primer set was used. MiXCR was run by TCRdb on the multiplex PCR reads, yielding one entry per CDR3 protein. The table lists 540,000 or so distinct CDR3 sequences, 15% to 17% of them singletons, with 6.5% to 8% in the top ten. The origin of this receptor is a woman aged 25 to 39 with Graves' hyperthyroidism. Sequencing was carried out using blood.

The CDR3 loop is CASSLSGRGTDTQYF. In DNA form, the CDR3 reads TGTGCCAGCAGCTTAAGCGGGAGAGGAACAGATACGCAGTATTTT. The gene calls are TRBV5-1 and TRBJ2-3; 8 nucleotides match TRBD2. Germline CDR1 SGHRS, CDR2 YFSETQ. The CDR3 sequence is 15 residues long.